These 24 T cell receptor beta chains were sequenced from one sample in a study of blood T cell repertoires in COVID-19. Only in-frame clones appear in the TCRdb table, and some are missing; sequencing was by immunoSEQ multiplex PCR. The table lists 60,000 or so clones, approximately 90% of them singletons. Sequencing was carried out using peripheral blood. All receptors come from a human donor with active COVID-19. The donor label of this sample is uncertain.

This sequence joins TRBV29-1 and TRBJ2-1; D is possibly TRBD2 (5 bases). CDR1 SQVTM and CDR2 ANQGSEA come from the germline V gene. The CDR3 runs to 13 residues. V was trimmed by 3 bases and J by 12 bases, leaving 18 bases between them. Here the CDR3 DNA reads TGCAGCGTTGACCCGACCGAAGGTCGGGGGCAGTTCTTC. Its protein is CSVDPTEGRGQFF.

V gene TRBV6-2 or TRBV6-3 combines with J gene TRBJ2-1; the match to TRBD2 covers 9 bases. The J segment lost 1 base and the V segment lost 6 bases, leaving 10 bases of the junction unmatched. The CDR3 is 17 amino acids. Germline V lookup: CDR1 MNHEY, CDR2 SVGEGT. As DNA, the CDR3 is TGTGCCAGCAGCTTTGGGGCTAGCGGGAAATCCTACAATGAGCAGTTCTTC. It translates to CASSFGASGKSYNEQFF.

This chain connects TRBV5-1 to TRBJ1-4; 7 bases are shared with TRBD1. Trimming took 3 bases from V and 11 from J; bases not matched to a gene: 10. The CDR3 is 14 residues long. Germline assignment: CDR1 SGHRS and CDR2 YFSETQ. This CDR3 reads CASSSRQGKGKLFF. CDR3 sequence (DNA): TGCGCCAGCAGCTCCCGACAGGGTAAAGGGAAACTGTTTTTT.

The chain recombines TRBV27 with TRBJ2-3, with a weak D call TRBD2 (6 bases). The germline CDR1 and CDR2 sequences are MNHEY and SMNVEV (reference sequence). This CDR3 contains 10 residues. V dropped 10 bases and J dropped 9 bases, with 11 bases sitting between them. The DNA for the CDR3 is TGTGCCACCGCGGGACCCACGCAGTATTTT. Translating gives CATAGPTQYF.

V gene TRBV4-2 combines with J gene TRBJ1-2, with a weak D call TRBD1 (6 bases). Trimming pared 5 bases from V and 4 bases from J, leaving 17 bases between. Germline CDR1 LGHNA, CDR2 YNFKEQ. CDR3 length: 15 residues. CDR3 amino acids: CASSNTGLGGYGYTF. CDR3 sequence (DNA): TGTGCCAGCAGCAATACAGGGCTAGGAGGCTATGGCTACACCTTC.

The V and J genes are TRBV5-1 and TRBJ2-3; D perhaps matches TRBD2 (7 bases). This CDR3 comprises 16 residues. Trimming stripped 0 bases from V and 0 bases from J, with 11 bases between. Germline V gene lookup returns CDR1 SGHRS and CDR2 YFSETQ. Written as DNA, the CDR3 is TGCGCCAGCAGCTTGGTTCGGGGGGCGAGCACAGATACGCAGTATTTT. Its translation: CASSLVRGASTDTQYF. Looking up the rest from reference TRBV5-1 and TRBJ2-3 gives the full variable domain: KAGVTQTPRYLIKTRGQQVTLSCSPISGHRSVSWYQQTPGQGLQFLFEYFSETQRNKGNFPGRFSGRQFSNSRSEMNVSTLELGDSALYLCASSLVRGASTDTQYFGPGTRLTVL.

This chain uses TRBV30 with TRBJ2-3, with 10 bases identical to TRBD2. The trim removed 3 bases at V and 6 bases at J, leaving 9 bases unmatched. There are 15 residues in the CDR3. Per the germline V gene, CDR1 is GTSNPN and CDR2 is SVGIG (reference sequence). CDR3 nucleotides: TGTGCCTGGAGCGAGCGGGGGGGCACGTTGGATACGCAGTATTTT. Translating it yields CAWSERGGTLDTQYF.

The chain is built from TRBV24-1 and TRBJ2-3, with D hard to call. Trimming took 7 bases from V and 14 from J, leaving 12 bases between them. This CDR3 is 10 amino acids long. The germline V gene has CDR1 KGHDR and CDR2 SFDVKD. The CDR3 loop reads CATSQSSRYF. The CDR3 DNA is TGTGCCACCAGCCAAAGCTCTAGGTATTTT.

This clone came up once. The chain has TRBV24-1 and TRBJ2-7; no clear D gene. With 3 bases removed from V and 2 bases from J, the gap between germline ends came to 16 bases. This CDR3 contains 16 residues. CDR1 is KGHDR, CDR2 SFDVKD, per germline. The CDR3 protein is CATSDPGSASPYEQYF. Here the CDR3 DNA reads TGTGCCACCAGTGATCCCGGTTCCGCCTCCCCCTACGAGCAGTACTTC.

The chain is built from TRBV6-1 and TRBJ1-4; 7 nucleotides match TRBD1. Germline V CDR1 and CDR2: MNHNS, SASEGT. The CDR3 totals 16 residues. V shed 3 bases and J 0 bases; nucleotides not matched to a gene: 4. The CDR3 DNA follows: TGTGCCAGCAGTGAGAGACAGGGCCCAACTAATGAAAAACTGTTTTTT. Its protein product is CASSERQGPTNEKLFF.

The rearrangement joins TRBV10-2 to TRBJ2-3, with TRBD2 matching 9 bases. CDR3 length: 17 residues. Germline loops: CDR1 WSHSY, CDR2 SAAADI. Trimming at V came to 0 bases and at J to 4 bases, leaving 8 bases not matched to a gene. DNA of the CDR3: TGCGCCAGCAGTGAGTCGAGGTTAGCGGGAGTGGCAGATACGCAGTATTTT. Amino acids: CASSESRLAGVADTQYF.

This CDR3 is CASSFSGSGNTIYF. The DNA of the CDR3 is TGTGCCAGCAGCTTCAGTGGCTCTGGAAACACCATATATTTT. The chain is built from TRBV7-6 and TRBJ1-3; D gene uncertain. Germline-derived CDR1 and CDR2 are SGHVS and FNYEAQ. Trimming took off 3 bases at V and 0 bases at J, with 6 bases between the two ends. The CDR3 has 14 residues.

The gene calls are TRBV25-1 and TRBJ1-3, with D hard to call. Germline V gene data show CDR1 as MGHDK and CDR2 as SYGVNS. V was clipped by 1 base and J by 2 bases, with 9 bases between them. This CDR3 contains 15 residues. The CDR3 region has the DNA TGTGCCAGCAGTGAATGGAGGGCCCCTGGAAACACCATATATTTT. As protein: CASSEWRAPGNTIYF.

The genes are TRBV6-2 or TRBV6-3 and TRBJ2-7; possible D gene TRBD1, 6 bases. Trimming pared 4 bases from V and 7 bases from J, leaving 20 bases between. Germline-derived CDR1 and CDR2 are MNHEY and SVGEGT. This CDR3 is built from 15 residues. CDR3 loop: CASSFSIQGFQEQYF. The CDR3 region has the DNA TGTGCCAGCAGTTTTTCTATACAGGGATTTCAAGAGCAGTACTTC.

The chain couples TRBV5-1 to TRBJ2-2; TRBD2 agrees at 8 bases. Germline assignment: CDR1 SGHRS and CDR2 YFSETQ. With 0 bases clipped from V and 4 bases from J, the junction kept 8 bases outside the gene matches. The length of the CDR3 is 17 residues. The CDR3 DNA is TGCGCCAGCAGCTTGGTACAACTAGCGGCCCGCACCGGGGAGCTGTTTTTT. It is translated as CASSLVQLAARTGELFF.

The chain combines TRBV2 with TRBJ2-5, with 7 bases lining up with TRBD1. The length of the CDR3 is 13 residues. Germline CDR1 reads SNHLY; CDR2 reads FYNNEI. Trimming at V came to 6 bases and at J to 5 bases, leaving 6 bases not matched to a gene. This chain's CDR3 is CASRATGAETQYF. For the CDR3, the DNA is TGTGCCAGCAGGGCCACAGGGGCCGAGACCCAGTACTTC.

This clone showed up just a few times. The J gene is TRBJ1-2, the V gene TRBV4-1; no clear D. CDR1 MGHRA and CDR2 YSYEKL come from the germline V gene. The CDR3 is 12 amino acids. V was cut by 3 bases and J by 9 bases, with 11 bases left in between. The CDR3 sequence: CASSHPRGSYTF. As DNA, the CDR3 is TGCGCCAGCAGCCACCCCCGGGGAAGCTACACCTTC.

This clone was seen a single time. CDR3 residues: CASSRPDSATDTQYF. In DNA, the CDR3 is TGTGCCAGCAGCCGTCCCGACTCCGCCACAGATACGCAGTATTTT. The J gene is TRBJ2-3, the V gene TRBV3-1 (or the pseudogene TRBV3-2); no firm D call. The germline CDR1 and CDR2 sequences are LGHDT and YNNKEL (reference sequence). The CDR3 consists of 15 residues. Trimming removed 4 bases at V and 2 bases at J, with 13 bases between.

The J gene is TRBJ2-2, the V gene TRBV11-2; 8 bases are shared with TRBD1. The V segment lost 1 base and the J segment 4 bases; nucleotides outside the gene matches: 5. The CDR3 contains 16 residues. From germline, CDR1 is SGHAT and CDR2 FQNNGV. The CDR3 coding sequence is TGTGCCAGCAGCTTAGGGCAGGGGGCGCTCACCGGGGAGCTGTTTTTT. This translates into CASSLGQGALTGELFF.

The V gene is TRBV21-1, the J gene TRBJ1-4; the table calls TRBD1, which could not be checked here. TRBV21-1 corresponds to a pseudogene. The CDR3 totals 18 residues. CDR3 sequence (DNA): TGTGCCAGCAGCAAATCCCGGACAGGGATTGCAACTAATGAAAAACTGTTTTTT. As protein: CASSKSRTGIATNEKLFF.

This sequence joins TRBV9 and TRBJ2-7; TRBD1 aligns across 10 bases. Germline trimming cut 3 bases from V and 5 bases from J; bases unmatched to any gene: 11. The CDR3 extends over 16 amino acids. Germline loops: CDR1 SGDLS, CDR2 YYNGEE. The CDR3 protein is CASSGSGTGDRNEQYF. In DNA form, the CDR3 reads TGTGCCAGCAGCGGCTCCGGGACAGGGGATAGGAACGAGCAGTACTTC.

The chain employs TRBV4-2 and TRBJ1-1, with a tentative D call TRBD1 (6 bases). Trimming stripped 0 bases from V and 4 bases from J, with 9 bases between. CDR3 length equals 14 residues. Germline V gene lookup returns CDR1 LGHNA and CDR2 YNFKEQ. The DNA for the CDR3 is TGTGCCAGCAGCCAAGAGTTAGGGGGCACTGAAGCTTTCTTT. Translating it yields CASSQELGGTEAFF.

V is TRBV27 and J is TRBJ2-7, with unresolved D. The germline V and J ends were trimmed by 5 bases and 1 base, with 12 bases remaining between them. CDR3 length: 14 residues. Germline V gene data show CDR1 as MNHEY and CDR2 as SMNVEV (reference sequence). DNA for the CDR3: TGTGCCAGCAGTCCTCTTGGTGAGTCCTACGAGCAGTACTTC. Residues: CASSPLGESYEQYF.

The chain is built from TRBV7-6 and TRBJ2-7; 12 bases match TRBD2. V lost 0 bases, J lost 0 bases, and 6 bases stayed unmatched. CDR3 size: 18 residues. Looked up from germline, CDR1 is SGHVS and CDR2 is FNYEAQ. As DNA, the CDR3 is TGTGCCAGCAGCTTAGCGAGAACTAGCGGGGGGAGCTCCTACGAGCAGTACTTC. Protein: CASSLARTSGGSSYEQYF.